Below, 15 T cell receptor beta chains from the same sample are listed, as sequenced in a study of blood T cell repertoires in COVID-19. Assay used: immunoSEQ multiplex PCR; TCRdb lists only in-frame clones, some missing. Of about 180,000 clones listed, about four fifths are singletons. The source material was peripheral blood. The receptor set was obtained from a human donor in a cohort sampled during active COVID-19.

V usage is TRBV5-1 and J usage is TRBJ1-2; no clear D. V was pared by 2 bases and J by 0 bases, with 14 bases between. Germline V gene data show CDR1 as SGHRS and CDR2 as YFSETQ. The length of the CDR3 is 16 residues. The CDR3 DNA reads TGCGCCAGCAGCTTAGGCTCGCTAACAGCTAACTATGGCTACACCTTC. Translating it yields CASSLGSLTANYGYTF.

This rearrangement joins TRBV18 to TRBJ2-5, with D possibly matching TRBD2 (5 bases). This CDR3 is 13 amino acids long. The V end was cut by 4 bases, the J end by 5 bases, with 11 bases between. Looked up from germline, CDR1 is KGHSH and CDR2 is LQKENI. Written as DNA, the CDR3 is TGTGCCAGCTCACTAGCGTTGGGGGAGACCCAGTACTTC. Encoded protein: CASSLALGETQYF.

As DNA, the CDR3 is TGTGCCAGCAGCTCGGGACAAAACACCGGGGAGCTGTTTTTT. Translation gives CASSSGQNTGELFF. This rearrangement joins TRBV28 to TRBJ2-2, with a tentative D call TRBD1 (6 bases). The length of the CDR3 is 14 residues. V was clipped by 6 bases and J by 2 bases, with 10 bases between them. Germline V gene data show CDR1 as MDHEN and CDR2 as SYDVKM.

The chain recombines TRBV6-6 with TRBJ2-1; 10 bases map to TRBD2. The CDR3 contains 14 residues. Germline assignment: CDR1 MNHNY and CDR2 SVGAGI (reference sequence). Losses at the gene ends were 5 bases for V and 4 bases for J; bases not matched to a gene: 2. Here the CDR3 DNA reads TGTGCCAGCAGTCTAGCGGGGGTTTACAATGAGCAGTTCTTC. Translating gives CASSLAGVYNEQFF.

This clone appeared a single time. The CDR3 loop reads CASQGDNTEAFF. The CDR3 DNA is TGTGCCAGCCAAGGGGATAACACTGAAGCTTTCTTT. This sequence joins TRBV12-3 or TRBV12-4 and TRBJ1-1; the D gene is possibly TRBD1 (5 bases). The CDR3 consists of 12 residues. Trimming took off 8 bases at V and 2 bases at J, with 9 bases between the two ends.

This clone has just one count. Germline is not matched at one junction end, which may reflect a read error. This sequence joins TRBV7-8 and TRBJ2-7; 8 nucleotides agree with TRBD2. This CDR3 has 14 residues. Germline V CDR1 and CDR2: SGHVS, FQNEAQ. CDR3 bases: TGTGCCACCAGCAGACGGGGGGGGGAGTACGAGCAGTACTTC. Amino acids: CATSRRGGEYEQYF.

This rearrangement joins TRBV5-1 to TRBJ1-1, with D tentatively TRBD1 (5 bases). The CDR3 runs 14 residues. V was trimmed by 0 bases and J by 1 base, leaving 7 bases between them. Looked up from germline, CDR1 is SGHRS and CDR2 is YFSETQ. The CDR3 region has the DNA TGCGCCAGCAGCTTGGGCAGGGCGAACACTGAAGCTTTCTTT. Its protein is CASSLGRANTEAFF.

The chain joins TRBV5-6 to TRBJ2-7, with TRBD1 matching over 8 bases. The germline CDR1 and CDR2 sequences are SGHDT and YYEEEE. V was clipped by 6 bases and J by 0 bases; unmatched bases: 5. The CDR3 contains 14 residues. CDR3 sequence: CASTSGTGSYEQYF. In nucleotides, the CDR3 is TGTGCCAGCACCTCCGGGACAGGCTCCTACGAGCAGTACTTC.

Only one count was recorded for this clone. The rearrangement uses TRBV2 and TRBJ2-5, with D perhaps TRBD1 (5 bases). CDR3 length: 13 residues. CDR1 and CDR2 from the germline V gene are SNHLY and FYNNEI. The V end lost 4 bases, the J end lost 5 bases, and 11 bases lay between the germline ends. CDR3 bases: TGTGCCAGCAGTGGTAGGGGCCGGGAGACCCAGTACTTC. Translating gives CASSGRGRETQYF.

The J gene is TRBJ1-4, the V gene TRBV10-3, with TRBD1 identical over 8 bases. The CDR3 spans 15 residues. Per the germline V gene, CDR1 is ENHRY and CDR2 is SYGVKD. V shed 3 bases and J 8 bases; nucleotides not matched to a gene: 8. The CDR3 bases are TGTGCCATCAGTGACCCCGGACAGGGAGGAGAAAAACTGTTTTTT. Encoded protein: CAISDPGQGGEKLFF.

J is TRBJ2-1 and V is TRBV3-1 (or the pseudogene TRBV3-2); 8 bases are a match to TRBD2. The germline V gene has CDR1 LGHDT and CDR2 YNNKEL (reference sequence). The length of the CDR3 is 14 residues. V was clipped by 6 bases and J by 2 bases; unmatched bases: 3. CDR3 coding DNA: TGTGCCAGCAGTGAGCGGGGGACCTACAATGAGCAGTTCTTC. Translating it yields CASSERGTYNEQFF.

The chain is built from TRBV5-5 and TRBJ2-5; 11 bases are a match to TRBD2. The germline CDR1 and CDR2 sequences are SGHKS and YYEKEE (reference sequence). J gave up 5 bases and V 4 bases, and 1 base lay outside the gene matches. This CDR3 is built from 13 residues. CDR3 DNA: TGTGCCAGCAGCGTAGCGGGGGGGGAGACCCAGTACTTC. Amino acid sequence: CASSVAGGETQYF. Full variable domain (missing parts from reference TRBV5-5 and TRBJ2-5): DAGVTQSPTHLIKTRGQQVTLRCSPISGHKSVSWYQQVLGQGPQFIFQYYEKEERGRGNFPDRFSARQFPNYSSELNVNALLLGDSALYLCASSVAGGETQYFGPGTRLLVL.

The J gene is TRBJ2-2, the V gene TRBV30; the D gene is possibly TRBD2 (6 bases). The CDR3 length is 11 residues. Germline CDR1 is GTSNPN and CDR2 is SVGIG (reference sequence). V was cut by 6 bases and J by 7 bases, with 9 bases left in between. CDR3 DNA sequence: TGTGCCTGCCGGGGGATCGGGGAGCTGTTTTTT. It yields the protein CACRGIGELFF.

The chain joins TRBV3-1 (or the pseudogene TRBV3-2) to TRBJ2-3, with 9 nucleotides matching TRBD2. The CDR3 spans 16 residues. Trimming cost V 3 bases and J 5 bases; bases outside gene matches: 9. Germline assignment: CDR1 LGHDT and CDR2 YNNKEL (reference sequence). CDR3 region: CASSHMRGGLGDTQYF. The CDR3 DNA reads as TGTGCCAGCAGCCATATGCGGGGGGGCCTGGGAGATACGCAGTATTTT.

V and J are TRBV5-1 and TRBJ2-7; maybe TRBD2 (7 bases). V lost 6 bases to trimming and J lost 0 bases, with 19 bases between them. Germline V gene data show CDR1 as SGHRS and CDR2 as YFSETQ. This CDR3 is 16 amino acids long. The CDR3 sequence is CASKLGGSGVSYEQYF. The DNA of the CDR3 is TGCGCCAGCAAATTGGGGGGCAGCGGGGTCTCCTACGAGCAGTACTTC.